This T cell receptor (beta chain) originates from a study of human T cells and chemical hapten exposure. Regarding the study as a whole: Alopecia affected the donors, so their immune response may differ from healthy people's.

Time point reported: patch test 2, 6 weeks after DPC sensitization. This sample's treatment: therapeutic diphenylcyclopropenone sensitization with weekly scalp DPC. In the library, unique molecular identifiers were attached to individual cDNA molecules. TCRdb reprocessed the RACE reads via MiXCR and lists one record per CDR3 protein. The table includes about 96,000 distinct CDR3 sequences, 9.3% detected once. CDR3 length: 15 amino acids. Trimming took off 2 bases at V and 6 bases at J, with 16 bases between the two ends. Germline CDR1 LGHNA, CDR2 YSLEER. This clonotype was counted a few times. The antigen is unknown.

This specimen consisted of whole blood, obtained in connection with sensitization to the hapten diphenylcyclopropenone (DPC). This chain uses TRBV4-3 with TRBJ1-2; the D gene is possibly TRBD1 (6 bases). This sequence was found in a woman aged 40-49 years with alopecia areata. Some clones in this sample may be carry-over from other donors' samples. CDR3 sequence reads: CASSQSRGQGHGYTF. The CDR3 DNA sequence: TGCGCCAGCAGCCAATCGAGGGGCCAGGGGCATGGCTACACCTTC.